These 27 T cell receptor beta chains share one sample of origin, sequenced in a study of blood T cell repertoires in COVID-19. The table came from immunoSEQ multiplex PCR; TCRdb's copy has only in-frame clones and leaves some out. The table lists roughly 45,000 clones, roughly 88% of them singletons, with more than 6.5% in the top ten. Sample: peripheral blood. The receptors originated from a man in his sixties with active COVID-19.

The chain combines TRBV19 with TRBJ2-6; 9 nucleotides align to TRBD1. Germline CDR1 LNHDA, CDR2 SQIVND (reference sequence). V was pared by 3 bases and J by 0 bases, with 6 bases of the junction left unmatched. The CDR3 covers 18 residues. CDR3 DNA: TGTGCCAGTAGTATGGCCCAGGGACAGGGCTCTGGGGCCAACGTCCTGACTTTC. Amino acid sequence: CASSMAQGQGSGANVLTF.

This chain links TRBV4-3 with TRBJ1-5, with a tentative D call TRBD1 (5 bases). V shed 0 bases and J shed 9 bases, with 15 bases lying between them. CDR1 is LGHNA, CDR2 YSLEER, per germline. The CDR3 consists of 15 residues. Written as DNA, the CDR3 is TGCGCCAGCAGCCAAGAGGCGTCAGGGATTGGGCCCCAGCATTTT. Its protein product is CASSQEASGIGPQHF.

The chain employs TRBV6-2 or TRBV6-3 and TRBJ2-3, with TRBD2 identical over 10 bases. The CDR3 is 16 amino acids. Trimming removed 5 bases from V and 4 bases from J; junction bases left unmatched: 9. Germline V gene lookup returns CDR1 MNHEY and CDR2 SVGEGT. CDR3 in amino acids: CASSQLSGRAADTQYF. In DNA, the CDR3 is TGTGCCAGCAGTCAACTCAGCGGGAGGGCCGCAGATACGCAGTATTTT.

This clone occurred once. CDR3 sequence reads: CASSEISPSLFGTQYF. CDR3 DNA: TGCGCCAGCAGTGAGATCTCTCCATCCTTATTCGGGACCCAGTACTTC. V is TRBV10-2 and J is TRBJ2-5; D ambiguous. Germline CDR1 and CDR2: WSHSY and SAAADI. This CDR3 has 16 amino acids. Trimming took 2 bases from V and 7 from J, leaving 20 bases between them.

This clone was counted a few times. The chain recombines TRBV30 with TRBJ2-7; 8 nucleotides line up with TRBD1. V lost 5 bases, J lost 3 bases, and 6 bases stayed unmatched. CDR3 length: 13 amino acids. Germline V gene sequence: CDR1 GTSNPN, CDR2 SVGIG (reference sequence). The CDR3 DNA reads TGTGCCTGGGTCGGACAGGGCGGCTACGAGCAGTACTTC. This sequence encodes CAWVGQGGYEQYF.

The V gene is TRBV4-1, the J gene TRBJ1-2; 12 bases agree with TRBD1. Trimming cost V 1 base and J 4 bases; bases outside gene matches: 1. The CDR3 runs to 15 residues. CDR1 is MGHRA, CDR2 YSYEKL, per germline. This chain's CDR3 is CASSQGDRGLYGYTF. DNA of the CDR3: TGCGCCAGCAGCCAAGGGGACAGGGGGCTCTATGGCTACACCTTC.

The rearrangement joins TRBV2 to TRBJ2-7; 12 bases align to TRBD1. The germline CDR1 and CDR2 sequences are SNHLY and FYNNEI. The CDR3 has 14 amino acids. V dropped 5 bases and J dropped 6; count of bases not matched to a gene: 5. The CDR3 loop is CASSSGTGGAEQYF. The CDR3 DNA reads TGTGCCAGCAGTTCCGGGACAGGGGGCGCCGAGCAGTACTTC.

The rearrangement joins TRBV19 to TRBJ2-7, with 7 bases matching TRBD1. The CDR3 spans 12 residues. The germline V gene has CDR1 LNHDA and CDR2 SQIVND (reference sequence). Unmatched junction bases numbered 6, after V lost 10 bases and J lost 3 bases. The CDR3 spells CAISAGGYEQYF. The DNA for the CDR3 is TGTGCCATTAGCGCAGGGGGCTACGAGCAGTACTTC.

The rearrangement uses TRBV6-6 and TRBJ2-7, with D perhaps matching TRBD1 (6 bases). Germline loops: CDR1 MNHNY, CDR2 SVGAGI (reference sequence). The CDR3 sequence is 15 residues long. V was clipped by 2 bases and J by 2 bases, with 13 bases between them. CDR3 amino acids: CASSYGGQHPYEQYF. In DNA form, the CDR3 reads TGTGCCAGCAGTTACGGAGGACAGCATCCCTACGAGCAGTACTTC.

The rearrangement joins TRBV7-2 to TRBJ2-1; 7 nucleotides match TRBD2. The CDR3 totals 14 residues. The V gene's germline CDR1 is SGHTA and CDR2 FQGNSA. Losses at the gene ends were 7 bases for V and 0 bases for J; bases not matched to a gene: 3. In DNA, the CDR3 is TGTGCCAGCACAGCGGGGAGCTCCTACAATGAGCAGTTCTTC. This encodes CASTAGSSYNEQFF.

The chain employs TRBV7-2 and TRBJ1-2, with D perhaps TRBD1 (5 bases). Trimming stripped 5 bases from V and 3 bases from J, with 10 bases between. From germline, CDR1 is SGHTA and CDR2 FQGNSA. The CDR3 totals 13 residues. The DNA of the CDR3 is TGTGCCAGCAGCGCAATCAGGGACTATGGCTACACCTTC. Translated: CASSAIRDYGYTF.

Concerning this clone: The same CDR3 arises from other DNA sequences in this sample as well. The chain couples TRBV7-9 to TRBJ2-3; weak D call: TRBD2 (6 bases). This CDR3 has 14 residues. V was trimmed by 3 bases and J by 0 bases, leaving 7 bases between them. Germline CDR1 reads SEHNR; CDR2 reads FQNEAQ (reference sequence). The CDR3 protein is CASSLEGSTDTQYF. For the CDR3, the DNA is TGTGCCAGCAGCTTGGAGGGAAGCACAGATACGCAGTATTTT.

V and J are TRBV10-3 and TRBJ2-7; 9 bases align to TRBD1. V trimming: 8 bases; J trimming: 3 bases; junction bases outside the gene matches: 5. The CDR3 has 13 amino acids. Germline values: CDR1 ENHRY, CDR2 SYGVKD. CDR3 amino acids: CAIFRTGDYEQYF. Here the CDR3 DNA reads TGTGCCATCTTCCGGACAGGGGACTACGAGCAGTACTTC.

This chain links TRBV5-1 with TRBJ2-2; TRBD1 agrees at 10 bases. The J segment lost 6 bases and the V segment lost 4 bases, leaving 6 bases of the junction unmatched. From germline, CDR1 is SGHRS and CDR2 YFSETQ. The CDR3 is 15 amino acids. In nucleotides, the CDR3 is TGCGCCAGCAGCACCTGGACAGGGGGGCCCGGGGAGCTGTTTTTT. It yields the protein CASSTWTGGPGELFF.

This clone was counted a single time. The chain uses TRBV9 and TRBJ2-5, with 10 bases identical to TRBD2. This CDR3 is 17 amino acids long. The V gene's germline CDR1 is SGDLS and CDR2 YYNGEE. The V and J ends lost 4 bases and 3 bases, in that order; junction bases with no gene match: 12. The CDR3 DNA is TGTGCCAGCAGCCCAGACTCGTGGACTAGCGGTGAAGAGACCCAGTACTTC. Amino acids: CASSPDSWTSGEETQYF.

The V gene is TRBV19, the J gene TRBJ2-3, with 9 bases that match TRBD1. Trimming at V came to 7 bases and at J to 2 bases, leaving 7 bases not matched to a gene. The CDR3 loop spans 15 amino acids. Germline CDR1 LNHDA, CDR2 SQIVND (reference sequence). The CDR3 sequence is CASTPRTGDTDTQYF. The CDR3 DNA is TGTGCCAGTACCCCAAGGACAGGGGACACAGATACGCAGTATTTT. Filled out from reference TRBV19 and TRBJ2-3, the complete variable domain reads DGGITQSPKYLFRKEGQNVTLSCEQNLNHDAMYWYRQDPGQGLRLIYYSQIVNDFQKGDIAEGYSVSREKKESFPLTVTSAQKNPTAFYLCASTPRTGDTDTQYFGPGTRLTVL.

CDR3 DNA sequence: TGCGCCAGCAGCTTGGAGACTAGCGGGTTAGGTGAGCAGTTCTTC. Translated, it gives CASSLETSGLGEQFF. The chain links TRBV5-1 to TRBJ2-1, with 10 bases that match TRBD2. After removal of 0 bases from V and 9 bases from J, the junction contained 6 bases not matched to a gene. From germline, CDR1 is SGHRS and CDR2 YFSETQ. The CDR3 contains 15 residues.

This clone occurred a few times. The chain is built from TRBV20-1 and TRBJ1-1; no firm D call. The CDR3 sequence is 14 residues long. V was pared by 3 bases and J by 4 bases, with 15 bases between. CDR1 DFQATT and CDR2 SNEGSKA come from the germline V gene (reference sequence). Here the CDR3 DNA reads TGCAGTGCTAGTGCCGCCCGGGAGGGCACTGAAGCTTTCTTT. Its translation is CSASAAREGTEAFF.

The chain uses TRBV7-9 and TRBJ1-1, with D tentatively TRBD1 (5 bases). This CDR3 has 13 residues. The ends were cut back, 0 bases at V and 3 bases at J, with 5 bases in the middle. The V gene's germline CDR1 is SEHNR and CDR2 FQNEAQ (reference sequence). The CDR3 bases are TGTGCCAGCAGCTTAGCAGGGGACACTGAAGCTTTCTTT. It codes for CASSLAGDTEAFF.

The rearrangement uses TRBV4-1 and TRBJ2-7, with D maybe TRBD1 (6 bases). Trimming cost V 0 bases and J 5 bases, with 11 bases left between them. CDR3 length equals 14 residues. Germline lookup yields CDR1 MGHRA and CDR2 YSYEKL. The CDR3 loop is CASSQDPRGDEQYF. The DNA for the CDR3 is TGCGCCAGCAGCCAAGATCCCAGGGGCGACGAGCAGTACTTC.

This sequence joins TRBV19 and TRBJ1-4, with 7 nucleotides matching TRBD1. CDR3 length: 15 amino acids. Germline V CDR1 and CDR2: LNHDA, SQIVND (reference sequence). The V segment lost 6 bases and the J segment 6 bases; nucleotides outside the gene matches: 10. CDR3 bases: TGTGCCAGTAGACCCCGGGACAGCCCCTATGAAAAACTGTTTTTT. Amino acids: CASRPRDSPYEKLFF. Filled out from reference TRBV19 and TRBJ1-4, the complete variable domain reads DGGITQSPKYLFRKEGQNVTLSCEQNLNHDAMYWYRQDPGQGLRLIYYSQIVNDFQKGDIAEGYSVSREKKESFPLTVTSAQKNPTAFYLCASRPRDSPYEKLFFGSGTQLSVL.

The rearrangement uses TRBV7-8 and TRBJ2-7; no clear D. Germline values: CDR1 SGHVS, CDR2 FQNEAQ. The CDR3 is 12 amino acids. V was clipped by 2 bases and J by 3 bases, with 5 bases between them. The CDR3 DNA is TGTGCCAGCAGCTTAATCGGCTACGAGCAGTACTTC. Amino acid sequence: CASSLIGYEQYF.

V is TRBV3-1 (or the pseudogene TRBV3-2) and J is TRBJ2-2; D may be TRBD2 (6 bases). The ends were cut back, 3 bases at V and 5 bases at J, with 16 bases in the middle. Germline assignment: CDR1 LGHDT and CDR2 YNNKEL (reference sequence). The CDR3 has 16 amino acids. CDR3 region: CASSQAGGLSTGELFF. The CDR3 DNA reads TGTGCCAGCAGCCAGGCTGGGGGACTCTCTACCGGGGAGCTGTTTTTT.

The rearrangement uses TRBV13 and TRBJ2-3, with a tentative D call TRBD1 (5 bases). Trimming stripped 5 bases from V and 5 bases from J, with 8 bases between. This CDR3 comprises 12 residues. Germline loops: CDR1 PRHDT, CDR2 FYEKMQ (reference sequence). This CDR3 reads CASSARGDTQYF. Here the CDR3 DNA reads TGTGCCAGCAGCGCTAGGGGAGATACGCAGTATTTT. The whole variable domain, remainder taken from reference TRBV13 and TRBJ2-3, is AAGVIQSPRHLIKEKRETATLKCYPIPRHDTVYWYQQGPGQDPQFLISFYEKMQSDKGSIPDRFSAQQFSDYHSELNMSSLELGDSALYFCASSARGDTQYFGPGTRLTVL.

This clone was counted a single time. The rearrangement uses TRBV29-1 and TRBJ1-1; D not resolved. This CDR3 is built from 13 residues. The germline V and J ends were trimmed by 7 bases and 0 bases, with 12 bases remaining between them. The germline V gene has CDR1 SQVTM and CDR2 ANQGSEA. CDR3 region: CSAMTGMNTEAFF. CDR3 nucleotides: TGCAGCGCCATGACTGGTATGAACACTGAAGCTTTCTTT.

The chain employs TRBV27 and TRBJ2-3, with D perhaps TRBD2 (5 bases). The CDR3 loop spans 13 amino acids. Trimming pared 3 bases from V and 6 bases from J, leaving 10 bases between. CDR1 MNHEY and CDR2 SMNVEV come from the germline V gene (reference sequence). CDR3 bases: TGTGCCAGCAGTTTCACCGTAGCGGATACGCAGTATTTT. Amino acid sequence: CASSFTVADTQYF.

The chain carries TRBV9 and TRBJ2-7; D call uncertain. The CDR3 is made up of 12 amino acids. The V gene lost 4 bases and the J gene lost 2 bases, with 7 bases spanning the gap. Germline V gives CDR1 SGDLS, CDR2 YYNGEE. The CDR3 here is CASSSEAYEQYF. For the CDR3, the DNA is TGTGCCAGCAGCAGCGAAGCCTACGAGCAGTACTTC.